Listed below are T cell receptor beta chains from one sample, sequenced in a study of Tregs in tolerant kidney transplant recipients. The assay was immunoSEQ multiplex PCR, and TCRdb's table has in-frame clones only and misses some. The table lists 55,000 to 75,000 clones, over 75% of them singletons. Sequencing was performed on CD4+ T cells from blood (PBMCs), taken 6 months after the transplant. Receptor source: a human patient who received a combined kidney and bone marrow transplant. Some T cells may be supplied by the graft donor. Both conserved end residues are part of each CDR3. The order of the fields is J gene, clone size, D gene, V gene, CDR3 DNA, CDR3 protein. D genes are given only for firm matches. A clone size is listed for some rows: how often the clone was seen (once, few, many), or a class if it is expanded.

>TRBJ2-2|.|TRBD1|TRBV7-8
TGTGCCAGCAGCATAGGACAGGGAAGAATCACCGGGGAGCTGTTTTTT
CASSIGQGRITGELFF
>TRBJ2-5|.|.|TRBV7-6
TGTGCCAGCAGCTTCCGAGGGACCCAGTACTTC
CASSFRGTQYF
>TRBJ1-4|.|.|TRBV21-1
TGTGCCAGCAGCAAGGGCCGAGGCGGGGGCGCTGGGGAAAAACTGTTTTTT
CASSKGRGGGAGEKLFF
>TRBJ2-1|.|TRBD2|TRBV6-1
TGTGCCACCGAGATGAGACTAGCGGGGCACAATGAGCAGTTCTTC
CATEMRLAGHNEQFF
>TRBJ2-7|.|TRBD2|TRBV7-2
TGTGCCAGCAGAAAAGCGGGGGGGACCTACGAGCAGTACTTC
CASRKAGGTYEQYF
>TRBJ1-1|.|TRBD1|TRBV5-4
TGTGCCAGCAGCCCTCGGGACAGGGGTTCCACTGAAGCTTTCTTT
CASSPRDRGSTEAFF
>TRBJ1-4|.|.|TRBV29-1
TGCAGCGTTGGGGGGCAGGGCAGTGAAAAACTGTTTTTT
CSVGGQGSEKLFF
>TRBJ1-6|.|.|TRBV7-2
TGTGCCAGCAGCTCCAATTCCCCCCTCCACTTT
CASSSNSPLHF
>TRBJ2-2|.|TRBD1|TRBV13
TGTGCCAGCACCAGGACAGGCATACTGGAAACCGGGGAGCTGTTTTTT
CASTRTGILETGELFF
>TRBJ1-2|.|TRBD1|TRBV6-6
TGTGCCAGCAGACCCCGGACAGGGGCCTATGGCTACACCTTC
CASRPRTGAYGYTF
>TRBJ1-3|.|TRBD1|TRBV7-9
TGTGCCAGCAGCTTCGGGACAGAAGGAAACACCATATATTTT
CASSFGTEGNTIYF
>TRBJ2-6|.|.|TRBV5-1
TGCGCCAGCAGCTTGGGACAGCGGGCCAACGTCCTGACTTTC
CASSLGQRANVLTF
>TRBJ2-5|.|TRBD1|TRBV5-1
TGCGCCAGCAGTGGGACAGTCCAAGAGACCCAGTACTTC
CASSGTVQETQYF
>TRBJ1-3|.|.|TRBV5-8
TGTGCCAGCAGCTTTAGACTGAACTCTGGAAACACCATATATTTT
CASSFRLNSGNTIYF
>TRBJ2-3|.|.|TRBV2
TGTGCCAGCAGCCTTGACAACCCTAGCACAGATACGCAGTATTTT
CASSLDNPSTDTQYF
>TRBJ2-7|few|.|TRBV7-2
TGTGCCAGCAGCTCCACCCGGAGGTCCTACGAGCAGTACTTC
CASSSTRRSYEQYF
>TRBJ2-1|.|.|TRBV18
TGTGCCAGCTCACCTAGAGGTGACAATGAGCAGTTCTTC
CASSPRGDNEQFF